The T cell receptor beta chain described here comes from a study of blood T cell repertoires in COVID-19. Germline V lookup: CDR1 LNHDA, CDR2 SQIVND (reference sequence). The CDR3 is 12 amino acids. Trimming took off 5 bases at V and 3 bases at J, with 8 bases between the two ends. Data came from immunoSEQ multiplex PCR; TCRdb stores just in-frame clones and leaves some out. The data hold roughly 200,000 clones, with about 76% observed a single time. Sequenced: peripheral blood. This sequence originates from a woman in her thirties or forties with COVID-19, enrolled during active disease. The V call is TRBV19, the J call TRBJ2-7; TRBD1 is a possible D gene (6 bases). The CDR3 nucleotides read TGTGCCAGTAGTGTACAGGGCTACGAGCAGTACTTC. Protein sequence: CASSVQGYEQYF.